This is a list of T cell receptor beta chains from one sample in a study of blood T cell repertoires in COVID-19. Repertoires were generated with immunoSEQ multiplex PCR, while TCRdb's copy carries only in-frame clones and drops some. Of about 67,000 clones listed, 86% were seen once; the top ten hold 3.5% to 5.5%. The material sequenced was peripheral blood. These receptors all come from a man aged 50 or older with active COVID-19. Both conserved end residues are part of each CDR3. A D gene is named only where the DNA matches it firmly.

d_gene: TRBD2
v_gene: TRBV4-3
j_gene: TRBJ2-5
CDR3aa: CASSQDWASGAETQYF
CDR3nt: TGCGCCAGCAGCCAAGATTGGGCTAGCGGGGCGGAGACCCAGTACTTC

d_gene: NA
v_gene: TRBV21-1
j_gene: TRBJ2-5
CDR3aa: CASSKVRSGGGQETQYF
CDR3nt: TGTGCCAGCAGCAAAGTTAGGTCAGGGGGCGGGCAAGAGACCCAGTACTTC

d_gene: TRBD2
v_gene: TRBV5-6
j_gene: TRBJ2-1
CDR3aa: CASSSDSGGGNEQFF
CDR3nt: TGTGCCAGCAGCTCCGACAGCGGGGGAGGCAATGAGCAGTTCTTC

d_gene: NA
v_gene: TRBV19
j_gene: TRBJ1-6
CDR3aa: CASKMESSYNSPLHF
CDR3nt: TGTGCCAGTAAGATGGAGAGCTCCTATAATTCACCCCTCCACTTT

d_gene: TRBD1
v_gene: TRBV7-3
j_gene: TRBJ2-2
CDR3aa: CASSKQGAIGELFF
CDR3nt: TGTGCCAGCAGCAAACAGGGGGCCATCGGGGAGCTGTTTTTT

d_gene: NA
v_gene: TRBV4-1
j_gene: TRBJ1-1
CDR3aa: CASSQLQAWGTEAFF
CDR3nt: TGCGCCAGCAGCCAATTACAGGCTTGGGGCACTGAAGCTTTCTTT

d_gene: NA
v_gene: TRBV6-6
j_gene: TRBJ2-1
CDR3aa: CASSPYVAGSYNEQFF
CDR3nt: TGTGCCAGCAGTCCCTACGTTGCGGGGTCCTACAATGAGCAGTTCTTC

d_gene: NA
v_gene: TRBV19
j_gene: TRBJ2-1
CDR3aa: CASTHDPGGYNEQFF
CDR3nt: TGTGCCAGTACCCACGACCCAGGTGGCTACAATGAGCAGTTCTTC

d_gene: TRBD1
v_gene: TRBV5-4
j_gene: TRBJ1-3
CDR3aa: CASSSGQGAGNTIYF
CDR3nt: TGTGCCAGCAGTTCTGGACAGGGGGCTGGAAACACCATATATTTT

d_gene: TRBD2
v_gene: TRBV7-2
j_gene: TRBJ2-5
CDR3aa: CASSPGLAGVGTQYF
CDR3nt: TGTGCCAGCAGCCCGGGACTAGCGGGAGTCGGGACCCAGTACTTC

d_gene: TRBD1
v_gene: TRBV7-9
j_gene: TRBJ2-3
CDR3aa: CASGTVTDTQYF
CDR3nt: TGTGCCAGCGGGACAGTCACAGATACGCAGTATTTT

d_gene: NA
v_gene: TRBV7-9
j_gene: TRBJ1-1
CDR3aa: CASSLGGAFF
CDR3nt: TGTGCCAGCAGCTTAGGAGGAGCTTTCTTT